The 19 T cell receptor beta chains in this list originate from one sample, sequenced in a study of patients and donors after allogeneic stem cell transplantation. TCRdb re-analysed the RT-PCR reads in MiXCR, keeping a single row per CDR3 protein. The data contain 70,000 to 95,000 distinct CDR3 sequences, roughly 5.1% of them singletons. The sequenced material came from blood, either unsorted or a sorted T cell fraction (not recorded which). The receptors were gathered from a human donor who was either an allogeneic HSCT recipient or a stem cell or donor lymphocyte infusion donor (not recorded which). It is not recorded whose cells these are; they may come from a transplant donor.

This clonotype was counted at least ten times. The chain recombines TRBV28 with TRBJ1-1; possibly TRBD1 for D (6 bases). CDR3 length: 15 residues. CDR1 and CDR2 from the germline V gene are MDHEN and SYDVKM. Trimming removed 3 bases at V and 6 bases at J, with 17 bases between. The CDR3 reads CASSLVGGGAAEAFF. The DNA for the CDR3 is TGTGCCAGCAGTTTGGTCGGGGGGGGGGCGGCTGAAGCTTTCTTT.

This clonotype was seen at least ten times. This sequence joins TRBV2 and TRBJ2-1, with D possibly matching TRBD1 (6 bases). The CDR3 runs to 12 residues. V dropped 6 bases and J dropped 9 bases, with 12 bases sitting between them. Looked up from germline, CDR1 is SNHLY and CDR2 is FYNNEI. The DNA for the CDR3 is TGTGCCAGCAGGGACAGCCTAGGTGAGCAGTTCTTC. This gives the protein CASRDSLGEQFF. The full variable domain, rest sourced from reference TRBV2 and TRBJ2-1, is EPEVTQTPSHQVTQMGQEVILRCVPISNHLYFYWYRQILGQKVEFLVSFYNNEISEKSEIFDDQFSVERPDGSNFTLKIRSTKLEDSAMYFCASRDSLGEQFFGPGTRLTVL.

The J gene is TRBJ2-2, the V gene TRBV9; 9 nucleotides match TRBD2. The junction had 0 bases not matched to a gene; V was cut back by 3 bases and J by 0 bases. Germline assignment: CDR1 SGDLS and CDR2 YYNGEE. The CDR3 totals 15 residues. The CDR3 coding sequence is TGTGCCAGCAGCGCTAGCGGGGCGAACACCGGGGAGCTGTTTTTT. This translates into CASSASGANTGELFF.

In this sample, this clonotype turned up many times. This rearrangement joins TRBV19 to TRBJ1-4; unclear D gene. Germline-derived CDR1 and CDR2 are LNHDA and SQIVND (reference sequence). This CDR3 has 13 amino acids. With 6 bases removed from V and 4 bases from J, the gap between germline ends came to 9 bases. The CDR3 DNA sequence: TGTGCCAGTAGGACTACCCGTAATGAAAAACTGTTTTTT. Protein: CASRTTRNEKLFF. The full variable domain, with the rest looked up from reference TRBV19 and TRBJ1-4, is DGGITQSPKYLFRKEGQNVTLSCEQNLNHDAMYWYRQDPGQGLRLIYYSQIVNDFQKGDIAEGYSVSREKKESFPLTVTSAQKNPTAFYLCASRTTRNEKLFFGSGTQLSVL.

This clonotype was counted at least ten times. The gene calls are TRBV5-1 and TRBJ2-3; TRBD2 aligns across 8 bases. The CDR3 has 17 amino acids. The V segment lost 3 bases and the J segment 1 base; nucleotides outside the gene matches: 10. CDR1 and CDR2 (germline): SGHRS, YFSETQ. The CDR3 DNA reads TGCGCCAGCAGCTCCTCCTATCCGGGACTAGGCACAGATACGCAGTATTTT. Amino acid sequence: CASSSSYPGLGTDTQYF.

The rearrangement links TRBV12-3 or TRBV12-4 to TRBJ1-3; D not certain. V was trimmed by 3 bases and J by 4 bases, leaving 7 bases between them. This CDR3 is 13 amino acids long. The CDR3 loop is CASSFSQGNTIYF. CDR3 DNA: TGTGCCAGCAGTTTTTCACAAGGAAACACCATATATTTT.

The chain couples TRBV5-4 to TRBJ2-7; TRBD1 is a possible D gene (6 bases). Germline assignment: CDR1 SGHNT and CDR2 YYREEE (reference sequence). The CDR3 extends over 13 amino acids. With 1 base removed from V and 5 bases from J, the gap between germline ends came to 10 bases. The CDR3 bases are TGTGCCAGCAGCTTGCAGGGGTTGAACGAGCAGTACTTC. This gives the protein CASSLQGLNEQYF.

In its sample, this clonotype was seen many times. CDR3 sequence reads: CASGRVSANEKLFF. The CDR3 DNA reads as TGTGCCAGCGGCAGAGTCTCGGCTAATGAAAAACTGTTTTTT. This chain connects TRBV2 to TRBJ1-4; no clear D gene. Per germline, CDR1 SNHLY and CDR2 FYNNEI. Deletions cut 8 bases from V and 3 bases from J, with 13 bases between. The CDR3 spans 14 residues.

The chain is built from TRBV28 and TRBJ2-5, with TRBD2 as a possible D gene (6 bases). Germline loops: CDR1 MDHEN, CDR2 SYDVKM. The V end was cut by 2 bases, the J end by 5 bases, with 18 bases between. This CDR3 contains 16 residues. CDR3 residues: CASSLAGSGRVETQYF. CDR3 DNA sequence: TGTGCCAGCAGTTTAGCCGGGAGCGGGCGTGTGGAGACCCAGTACTTC.

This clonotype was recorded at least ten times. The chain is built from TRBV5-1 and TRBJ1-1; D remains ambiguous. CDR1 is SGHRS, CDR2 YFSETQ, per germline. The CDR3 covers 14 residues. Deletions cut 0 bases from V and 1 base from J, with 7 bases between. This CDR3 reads CASSLAQPNTEAFF. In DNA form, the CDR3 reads TGCGCCAGCAGCTTGGCACAGCCGAACACTGAAGCTTTCTTT. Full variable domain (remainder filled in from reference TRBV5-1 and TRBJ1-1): KAGVTQTPRYLIKTRGQQVTLSCSPISGHRSVSWYQQTPGQGLQFLFEYFSETQRNKGNFPGRFSGRQFSNSRSEMNVSTLELGDSALYLCASSLAQPNTEAFFGQGTRLTVV.

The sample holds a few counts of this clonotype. Here the CDR3 reads CASSLSRQGFEQYF. The DNA of the CDR3 is TGTGCCAGCAGTTTATCCCGACAGGGGTTTGAGCAGTACTTC. The chain joins TRBV27 to TRBJ2-7; TRBD1 matches 8 bases. Germline CDR1 is MNHEY and CDR2 is SMNVEV (reference sequence). V dropped 0 bases and J dropped 7; count of bases not matched to a gene: 5. The CDR3 is 14 residues long.

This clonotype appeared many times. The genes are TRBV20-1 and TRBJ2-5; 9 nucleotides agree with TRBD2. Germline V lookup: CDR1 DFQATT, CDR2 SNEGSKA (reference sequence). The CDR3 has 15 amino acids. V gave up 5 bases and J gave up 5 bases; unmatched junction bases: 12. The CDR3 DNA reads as TGCAGTGCTTACCCTTTCCTAGCGGGAAGGGAGACCCAGTACTTC. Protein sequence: CSAYPFLAGRETQYF.

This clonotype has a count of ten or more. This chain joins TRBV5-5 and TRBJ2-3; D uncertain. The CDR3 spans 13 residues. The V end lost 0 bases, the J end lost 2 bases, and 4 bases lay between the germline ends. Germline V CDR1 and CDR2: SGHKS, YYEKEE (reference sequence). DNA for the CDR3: TGTGCCAGCAGCTTGGGTCCCACAGATACGCAGTATTTT. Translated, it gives CASSLGPTDTQYF. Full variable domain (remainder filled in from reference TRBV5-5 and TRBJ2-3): DAGVTQSPTHLIKTRGQQVTLRCSPISGHKSVSWYQQVLGQGPQFIFQYYEKEERGRGNFPDRFSARQFPNYSSELNVNALLLGDSALYLCASSLGPTDTQYFGPGTRLTVL.

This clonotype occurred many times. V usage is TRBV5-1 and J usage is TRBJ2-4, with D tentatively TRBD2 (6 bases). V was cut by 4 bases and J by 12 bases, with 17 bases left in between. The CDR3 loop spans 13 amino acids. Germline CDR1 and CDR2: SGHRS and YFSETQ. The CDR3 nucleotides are TGCGCCAGCAGCGTGGTACCTACGGGGGATCAGTACTTC. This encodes CASSVVPTGDQYF.

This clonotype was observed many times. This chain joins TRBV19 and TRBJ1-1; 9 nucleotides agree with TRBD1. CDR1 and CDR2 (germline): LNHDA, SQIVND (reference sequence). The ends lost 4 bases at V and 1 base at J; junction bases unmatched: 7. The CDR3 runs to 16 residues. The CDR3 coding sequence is TGTGCCAGTAGTACCGGAAGGGGACAGGGGAACACTGAAGCTTTCTTT. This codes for CASSTGRGQGNTEAFF.

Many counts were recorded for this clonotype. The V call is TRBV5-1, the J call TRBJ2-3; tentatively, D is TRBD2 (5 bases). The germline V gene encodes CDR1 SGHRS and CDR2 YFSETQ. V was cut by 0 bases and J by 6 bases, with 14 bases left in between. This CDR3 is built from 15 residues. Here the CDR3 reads CASSLARVTPDTQYF. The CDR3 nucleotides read TGCGCCAGCAGCTTGGCGAGGGTCACCCCCGATACGCAGTATTTT.

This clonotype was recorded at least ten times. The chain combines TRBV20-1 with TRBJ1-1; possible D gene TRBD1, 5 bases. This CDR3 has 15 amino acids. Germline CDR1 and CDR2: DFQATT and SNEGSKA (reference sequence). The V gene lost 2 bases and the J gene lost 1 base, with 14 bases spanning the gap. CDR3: CSARLRKTENTEAFF. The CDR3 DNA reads TGCAGTGCTAGACTACGTAAGACAGAGAACACTGAAGCTTTCTTT.

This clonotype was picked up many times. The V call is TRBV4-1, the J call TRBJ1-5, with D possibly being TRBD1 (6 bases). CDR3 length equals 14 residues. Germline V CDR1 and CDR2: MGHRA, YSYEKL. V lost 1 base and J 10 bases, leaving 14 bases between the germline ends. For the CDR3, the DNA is TGCGCCAGCAGCCAAGGACAGGCCAGGGAACCCCAGCATTTT. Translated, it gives CASSQGQAREPQHF.

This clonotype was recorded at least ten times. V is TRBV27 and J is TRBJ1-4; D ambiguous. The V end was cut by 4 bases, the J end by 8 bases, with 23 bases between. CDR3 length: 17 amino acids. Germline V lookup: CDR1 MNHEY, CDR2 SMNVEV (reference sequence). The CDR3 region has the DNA TGTGCCAGCAGTTCCTCAGTTCCTAAGGGAGGGAGGGAAAAACTGTTTTTT. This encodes CASSSSVPKGGREKLFF.